Presented here are 23 T cell receptor beta chains from one specimen sequenced in a study of CD8 T cells in seronegative destructive rheumatoid arthritis. Clones were sequenced by immunoSEQ multiplex PCR, and TCRdb holds only the in-frame ones, with some missing. The repertoire has under 15,000 clones, around 83% of them found once; the top ten carry about a quarter. The sequenced sample was CD8+ T cells from blood. The receptors stem from a woman aged 30 to 49 with seronegative destructive rheumatoid arthritis.

The rearrangement joins TRBV28 to TRBJ1-1, with D perhaps TRBD1 (6 bases). CDR3 length: 16 amino acids. V dropped 2 bases and J dropped 0 bases, with 13 bases sitting between them. Germline CDR1 is MDHEN and CDR2 is SYDVKM. CDR3 sequence: CASSLRTVDMNTEAFF. In nucleotides, the CDR3 is TGTGCCAGCAGTTTAAGGACAGTAGATATGAACACTGAAGCTTTCTTT.

This chain links TRBV27 with TRBJ1-1; the D gene is possibly TRBD1 (5 bases). Germline loops: CDR1 MNHEY, CDR2 SMNVEV (reference sequence). The CDR3 length is 13 residues. The V end was cut by 5 bases, the J end by 5 bases, with 12 bases between. The CDR3 DNA is TGTGCCAGCAGTCCGGCAGGGTCTACTGAAGCTTTCTTT. Protein: CASSPAGSTEAFF.

V gene TRBV25-1 combines with J gene TRBJ2-7; tentative D call: TRBD1 (5 bases). Germline loops: CDR1 MGHDK, CDR2 SYGVNS. Trimming pared 6 bases from V and 6 bases from J, leaving 15 bases between. There are 13 residues in the CDR3. DNA of the CDR3: TGTGCCAGCAGAGGGGATGGGTTGAGCGAGCAGTACTTC. It yields the protein CASRGDGLSEQYF.

The chain is built from TRBV4-2 and TRBJ1-3, with D perhaps matching TRBD1 (5 bases). Trimming removed 4 bases from V and 0 bases from J, with 10 bases in between. Germline V CDR1 and CDR2: LGHNA, YNFKEQ. The CDR3 is made up of 15 amino acids. The CDR3 DNA follows: TGTGCCAGCAGCCTACAGGTACGCTCTGGAAACACCATATATTTT. Translation: CASSLQVRSGNTIYF.

The chain links TRBV7-9 to TRBJ2-5; 12 bases are shared with TRBD2. The CDR3 is made up of 19 amino acids. V gave up 7 bases and J gave up 5 bases; unmatched junction bases: 20. Germline assignment: CDR1 SEHNR and CDR2 FQNEAQ (reference sequence). The CDR3 region is CASTFLGLAGPAGGETQYF. As DNA, the CDR3 is TGTGCCAGCACCTTTCTCGGACTAGCGGGGCCCGCAGGCGGGGAGACCCAGTACTTC. Full variable domain (rest looked up from reference TRBV7-9 and TRBJ2-5): DTGVSQNPRHKITKRGQNVTFRCDPISEHNRLYWYRQTLGQGPEFLTYFQNEAQLEKSRLLSDRFSAERPKGSFSTLEIQRTEQGDSAMYLCASTFLGLAGPAGGETQYFGPGTRLLVL.

The V call is TRBV27, the J call TRBJ1-1; 11 positions agree with TRBD1. The CDR3 loop spans 19 amino acids. Germline loops: CDR1 MNHEY, CDR2 SMNVEV (reference sequence). Trimming at V came to 2 bases and at J to 3 bases, leaving 14 bases not matched to a gene. The CDR3 coding sequence is TGTGCCAGCAGTTTACTGGGGAGGGGACAGGGGGTTTTGGACACTGAAGCTTTCTTT. This encodes CASSLLGRGQGVLDTEAFF.

The CDR3 nucleotides read TGTGCCAGCAGCCTGACTAGCGGGGGGGCTAATGAGCAGTTCTTC. It codes for CASSLTSGGANEQFF. The chain couples TRBV28 to TRBJ2-1; 14 bases line up with TRBD2. The junction had 5 bases not matched to a gene; V was cut back by 6 bases and J by 7 bases. The CDR3 runs to 15 residues. The germline CDR1 and CDR2 sequences are MDHEN and SYDVKM.

The chain uses TRBV4-1 and TRBJ2-5; D possibly corresponds to TRBD2 (7 bases). Germline V CDR1 and CDR2: MGHRA, YSYEKL. The CDR3 spans 15 residues. With 1 base removed from V and 4 bases from J, the gap between germline ends came to 13 bases. CDR3 sequence (DNA): TGCGCCAGCAGCCAAGGAGGGGGGGCCATAGAGACCCAGTACTTC. This sequence encodes CASSQGGGAIETQYF.

The chain links TRBV9 to TRBJ1-1, with 9 bases lining up with TRBD1. The CDR3 runs 17 residues. V dropped 2 bases and J dropped 6; count of bases not matched to a gene: 14. Germline lookup yields CDR1 SGDLS and CDR2 YYNGEE. The CDR3 DNA reads as TGTGCCAGCAGCGTTAATCCCGGGACAGGGATTGACGCTGAAGCTTTCTTT. Its translation is CASSVNPGTGIDAEAFF.

The gene calls are TRBV9 and TRBJ1-1, with 11 bases identical to TRBD1. In germline, CDR1 is SGDLS, CDR2 YYNGEE. The CDR3 totals 16 residues. With V trimmed by 0 bases and J by 5 bases, 6 bases remained unmatched. The CDR3 sequence: CASSVDRTGGITEAFF. Written as DNA, the CDR3 is TGTGCCAGCAGCGTAGATCGGACAGGGGGCATTACTGAAGCTTTCTTT.

The table lists this clone with a few counts. V and J are TRBV19 and TRBJ2-2; D is possibly TRBD1 (6 bases). The germline V gene encodes CDR1 LNHDA and CDR2 SQIVND (reference sequence). This CDR3 comprises 13 residues. V was pared by 9 bases and J by 7 bases, with 15 bases between. The CDR3 DNA follows: TGTGCCAGCGAACAGGGAACGGACGGGGAGCTGTTTTTT. Translating it yields CASEQGTDGELFF.

The V call is TRBV19, the J call TRBJ2-2; 9 nucleotides match TRBD2. The junction had 9 bases not matched to a gene; V was cut back by 2 bases and J by 5 bases. The CDR3 runs 17 residues. Germline values: CDR1 LNHDA, CDR2 SQIVND (reference sequence). The CDR3 loop reads CASSISPIAGETGELFF. Here the CDR3 DNA reads TGTGCCAGTAGTATATCCCCGATAGCGGGGGAAACCGGGGAGCTGTTTTTT.

This chain uses TRBV29-1 with TRBJ1-5; D is unclear. CDR3 length equals 13 residues. Germline loops: CDR1 SQVTM, CDR2 ANQGSEA. The V end was cut by 4 bases, the J end by 2 bases, with 9 bases between. For the CDR3, the DNA is TGCAGCGTTGGACATTACGGCAATCAGCCCCAGCATTTT. Its protein is CSVGHYGNQPQHF.

The rearrangement links TRBV6-6 to TRBJ1-1; D perhaps matches TRBD1 (5 bases). The V and J ends lost 3 bases and 8 bases respectively, with 22 bases between them. CDR1 and CDR2 from the germline V gene are MNHNY and SVGAGI (reference sequence). The CDR3 loop spans 16 amino acids. DNA of the CDR3: TGTGCCAGCAGTTATACCCTCCCGATAAGCAGGGAAGAAGCTTTCTTT. It is translated as CASSYTLPISREEAFF.

This clone has just a few counts. The chain combines TRBV6-1 with TRBJ2-7, with 8 bases identical to TRBD2. The CDR3 runs 14 residues. V dropped 5 bases and J dropped 0; count of bases not matched to a gene: 3. Per the germline V gene, CDR1 is MNHNS and CDR2 is SASEGT. The DNA for the CDR3 is TGTGCCAGCAGTACAGGGACTAGCTCCTACGAGCAGTACTTC. It encodes CASSTGTSSYEQYF.

The V and J genes are TRBV6-1 and TRBJ2-5, with TRBD2 as a possible D gene (6 bases). Per germline, CDR1 MNHNS and CDR2 SASEGT. This CDR3 spans 14 amino acids. V lost 7 bases and J 1 base, leaving 13 bases between the germline ends. In DNA, the CDR3 is TGTGCCAGCACCCGGGACTCGCTCCAAGAGACCCAGTACTTC. Residues: CASTRDSLQETQYF.

The V call is TRBV6-5, the J call TRBJ2-2; 9 bases are a match to TRBD1. In germline, CDR1 is MNHEY, CDR2 SVGAGI. J was trimmed by 6 bases and V by 6 bases; bases with no gene match: 5. The CDR3 has 14 residues. Written as DNA, the CDR3 is TGTGCCAGCAGGGGACAGGGAGAGGCCGGGGAGCTGTTTTTT. Its protein is CASRGQGEAGELFF.

V gene TRBV28 combines with J gene TRBJ2-3; 7 bases line up with TRBD1. V lost 5 bases, J lost 1 base, and 0 bases stayed unmatched. CDR3 length: 13 residues. Germline values: CDR1 MDHEN, CDR2 SYDVKM. The CDR3 sequence is CASSQGGTDTQYF. Written as DNA, the CDR3 is TGTGCCAGCAGTCAGGGGGGCACAGATACGCAGTATTTT.

The sample holds a few counts of this clone. The J gene is TRBJ1-1, the V gene TRBV6-4; TRBD1 is a possible D gene (6 bases). Trimming stripped 5 bases from V and 5 bases from J, with 12 bases between. The CDR3 is 13 amino acids. Germline V gene data show CDR1 as MRHNA and CDR2 as SNTAGT. CDR3: CASSTGMGTEAFF. The CDR3 bases are TGTGCCAGCAGTACAGGGATGGGGACTGAAGCTTTCTTT.

The V gene is TRBV4-2, the J gene TRBJ2-1; the match to TRBD1 covers 9 bases. The V segment lost 4 bases and the J segment 8 bases; nucleotides outside the gene matches: 3. CDR3 size: 13 residues. Germline assignment: CDR1 LGHNA and CDR2 YNFKEQ. The CDR3 nucleotides read TGTGCCAGCAGCCTGACAGGGGGATATGAGCAGTTCTTC. Residues: CASSLTGGYEQFF.

The gene calls are TRBV11-2 and TRBJ1-1; D unresolved. The V end lost 2 bases, the J end lost 1 base, and 5 bases lay between the germline ends. Per the germline V gene, CDR1 is SGHAT and CDR2 is FQNNGV. This CDR3 contains 13 residues. The CDR3 spells CASSLWRNTEAFF. The CDR3 DNA follows: TGTGCCAGCAGCTTATGGAGGAACACTGAAGCTTTCTTT.

This clone was observed a single time. V and J are TRBV7-9 and TRBJ2-2; 11 nucleotides match TRBD1. Germline V lookup: CDR1 SEHNR, CDR2 FQNEAQ (reference sequence). The CDR3 is 16 amino acids. Trimming cost V 2 bases and J 3 bases; bases outside gene matches: 2. The CDR3 loop is CASSLWTGGHTGELFF. In nucleotides, the CDR3 is TGTGCCAGCAGCTTATGGACAGGGGGCCACACCGGGGAGCTGTTTTTT.

V and J are TRBV28 and TRBJ1-5; tentative D call: TRBD1 (5 bases). Trimming took off 3 bases at V and 6 bases at J, with 9 bases between the two ends. The CDR3 has 13 residues. CDR1 and CDR2 (germline): MDHEN, SYDVKM. The CDR3 nucleotides are TGTGCCAGCAGTTTCCCAGGGTTTCAGCCCCAGCATTTT. Its protein product is CASSFPGFQPQHF.